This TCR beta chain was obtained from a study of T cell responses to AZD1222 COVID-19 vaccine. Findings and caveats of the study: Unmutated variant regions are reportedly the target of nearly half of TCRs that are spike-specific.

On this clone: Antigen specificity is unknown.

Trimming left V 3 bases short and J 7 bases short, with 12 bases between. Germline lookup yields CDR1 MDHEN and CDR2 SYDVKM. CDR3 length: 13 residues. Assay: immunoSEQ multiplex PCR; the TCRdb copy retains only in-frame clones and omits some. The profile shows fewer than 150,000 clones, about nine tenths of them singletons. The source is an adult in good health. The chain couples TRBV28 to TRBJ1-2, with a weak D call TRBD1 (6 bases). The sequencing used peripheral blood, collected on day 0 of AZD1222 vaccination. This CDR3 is CASSFRGAGGYTF. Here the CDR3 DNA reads TGTGCCAGCAGTTTTCGGGGGGCAGGTGGCTACACCTTC.